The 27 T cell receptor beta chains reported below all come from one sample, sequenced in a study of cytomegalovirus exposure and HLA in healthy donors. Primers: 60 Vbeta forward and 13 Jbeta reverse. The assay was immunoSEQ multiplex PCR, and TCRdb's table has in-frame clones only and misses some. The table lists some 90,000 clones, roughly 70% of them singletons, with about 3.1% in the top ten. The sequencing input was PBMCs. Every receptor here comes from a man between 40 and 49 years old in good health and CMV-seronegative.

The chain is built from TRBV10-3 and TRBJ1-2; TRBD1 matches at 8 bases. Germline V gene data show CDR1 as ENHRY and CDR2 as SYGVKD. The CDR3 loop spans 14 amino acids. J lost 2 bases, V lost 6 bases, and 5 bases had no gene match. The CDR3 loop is CAIRPGQGNYGYTF. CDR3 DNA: TGTGCCATCAGGCCTGGACAGGGAAACTATGGCTACACCTTC.

CDR3: CASSLNPGKRSYNSPLHF. The CDR3 nucleotides read TGTGCCAGCAGCCTGAATCCGGGAAAGAGGTCCTATAATTCACCCCTCCACTTT. V gene TRBV5-8 combines with J gene TRBJ1-6; D gene ambiguous. Germline V gives CDR1 SGHTS, CDR2 YDEGEE. The CDR3 totals 18 residues. V lost 4 bases and J 1 base, leaving 18 bases between the germline ends. The full variable domain, rest sourced from reference TRBV5-8 and TRBJ1-6, is EAGVTQSPTHLIKTRGQQATLRCSPISGHTSVYWYQQALGLGLQFLLWYDEGEERNRGNFPPRFSGRQFPNYSSELNVNALELEDSALYLCASSLNPGKRSYNSPLHFGNGTRLTVT.

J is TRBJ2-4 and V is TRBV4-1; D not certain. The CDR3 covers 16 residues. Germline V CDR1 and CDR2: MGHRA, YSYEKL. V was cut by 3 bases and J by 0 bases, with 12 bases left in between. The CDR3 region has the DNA TGCGCCAGCAGCCACCGAGTACTACTAGCCAAAAACATTCAGTACTTC. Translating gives CASSHRVLLAKNIQYF.

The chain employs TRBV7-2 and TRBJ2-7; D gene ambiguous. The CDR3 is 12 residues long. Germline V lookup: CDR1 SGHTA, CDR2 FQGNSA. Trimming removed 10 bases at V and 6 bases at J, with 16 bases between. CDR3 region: CAILMGPSEQYF. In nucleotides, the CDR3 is TGTGCCATCCTCATGGGCCCCTCCGAGCAGTACTTC.

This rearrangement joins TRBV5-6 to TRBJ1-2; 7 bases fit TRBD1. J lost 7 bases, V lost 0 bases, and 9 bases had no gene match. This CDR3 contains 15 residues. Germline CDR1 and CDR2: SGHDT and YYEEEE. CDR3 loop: CASSLGAGGKRGYTF. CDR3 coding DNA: TGTGCCAGCAGCTTGGGGGCAGGGGGTAAGCGTGGCTACACCTTC.

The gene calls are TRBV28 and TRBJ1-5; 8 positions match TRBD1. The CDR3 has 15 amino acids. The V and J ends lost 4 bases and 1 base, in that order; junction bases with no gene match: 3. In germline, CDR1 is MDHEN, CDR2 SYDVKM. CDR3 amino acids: CASSSGDRSNQPQHF. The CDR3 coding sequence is TGTGCCAGCAGTTCGGGGGACAGGAGCAATCAGCCCCAGCATTTT.

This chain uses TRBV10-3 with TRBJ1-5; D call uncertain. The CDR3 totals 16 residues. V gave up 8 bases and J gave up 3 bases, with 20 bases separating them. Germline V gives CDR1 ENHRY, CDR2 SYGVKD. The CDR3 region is CAIGGQASDFNQPQHF. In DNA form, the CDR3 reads TGTGCCATCGGCGGGCAAGCCTCAGATTTCAATCAGCCCCAGCATTTT.

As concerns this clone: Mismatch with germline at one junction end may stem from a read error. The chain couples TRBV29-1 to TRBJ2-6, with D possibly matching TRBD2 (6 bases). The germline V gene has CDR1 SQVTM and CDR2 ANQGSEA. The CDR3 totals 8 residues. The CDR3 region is CSVDGGDF. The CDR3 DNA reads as TGCAGCGTTGACGGCGGGGATTTC.

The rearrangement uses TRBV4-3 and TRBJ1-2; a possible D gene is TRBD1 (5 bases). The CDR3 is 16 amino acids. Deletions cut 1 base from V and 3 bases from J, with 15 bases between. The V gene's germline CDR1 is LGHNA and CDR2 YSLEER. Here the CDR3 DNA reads TGCGCCAGCAGCCAAGTCGGGCCCCCGGGGGACTATGGCTACACCTTC. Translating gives CASSQVGPPGDYGYTF.

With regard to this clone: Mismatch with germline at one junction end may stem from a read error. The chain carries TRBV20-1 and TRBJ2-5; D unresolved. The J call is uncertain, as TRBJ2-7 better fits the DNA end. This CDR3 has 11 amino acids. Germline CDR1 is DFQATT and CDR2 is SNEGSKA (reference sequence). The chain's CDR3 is CSARENHEQYF. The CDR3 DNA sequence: TGCAGTGCGAGAGAAAACCACGAGCAGTACTTC.

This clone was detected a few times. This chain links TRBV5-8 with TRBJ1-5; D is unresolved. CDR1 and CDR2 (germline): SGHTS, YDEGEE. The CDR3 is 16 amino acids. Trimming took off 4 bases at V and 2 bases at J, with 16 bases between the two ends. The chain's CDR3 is CASSMEVGVGNQPQHF. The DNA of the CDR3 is TGTGCCAGCAGCATGGAGGTCGGGGTCGGCAATCAGCCCCAGCATTTT.

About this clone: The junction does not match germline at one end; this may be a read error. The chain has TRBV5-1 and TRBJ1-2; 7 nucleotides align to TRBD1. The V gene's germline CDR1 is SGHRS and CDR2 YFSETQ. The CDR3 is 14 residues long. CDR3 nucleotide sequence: TGCGCCGGCAGCCTTGGTGGGGACAGCTATGGCTACACCTTC. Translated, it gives CAGSLGGDSYGYTF.

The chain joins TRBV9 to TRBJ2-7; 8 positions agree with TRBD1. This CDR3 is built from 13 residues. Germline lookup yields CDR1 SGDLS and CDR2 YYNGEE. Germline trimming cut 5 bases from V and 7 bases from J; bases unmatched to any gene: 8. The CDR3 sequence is CASSQTGEEEQYF. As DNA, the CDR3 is TGTGCCAGCAGTCAGACAGGGGAGGAGGAGCAGTACTTC.

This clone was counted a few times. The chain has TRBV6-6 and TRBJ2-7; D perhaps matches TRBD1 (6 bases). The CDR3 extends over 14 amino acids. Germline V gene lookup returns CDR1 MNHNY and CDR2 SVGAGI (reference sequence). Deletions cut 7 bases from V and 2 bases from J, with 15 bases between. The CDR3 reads CASKNRAKPYEQYF. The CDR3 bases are TGTGCCAGCAAAAACAGGGCAAAACCCTACGAGCAGTACTTC.

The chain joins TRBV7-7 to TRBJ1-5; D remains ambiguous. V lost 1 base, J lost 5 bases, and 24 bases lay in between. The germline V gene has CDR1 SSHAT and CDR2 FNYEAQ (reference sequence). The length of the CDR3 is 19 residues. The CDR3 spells CASSLEAMVGGLVDQPQHF. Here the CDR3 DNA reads TGTGCCAGCAGCTTAGAAGCCATGGTTGGAGGGTTAGTCGATCAGCCCCAGCATTTT.

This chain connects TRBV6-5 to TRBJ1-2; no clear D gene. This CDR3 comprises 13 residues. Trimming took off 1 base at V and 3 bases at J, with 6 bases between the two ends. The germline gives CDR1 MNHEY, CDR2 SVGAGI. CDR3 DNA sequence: TGTGCCAGCAGTTACTACACCGACTATGGCTACACCTTC. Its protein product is CASSYYTDYGYTF.

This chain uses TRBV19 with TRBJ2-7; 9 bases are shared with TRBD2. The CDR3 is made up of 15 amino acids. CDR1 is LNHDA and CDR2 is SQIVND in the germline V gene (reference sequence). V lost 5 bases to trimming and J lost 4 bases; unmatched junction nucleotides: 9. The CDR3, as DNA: TGTGCCAGTAGTCTCCGGACTAGCGTCGCGTACGAGCAGTACTTC. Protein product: CASSLRTSVAYEQYF.

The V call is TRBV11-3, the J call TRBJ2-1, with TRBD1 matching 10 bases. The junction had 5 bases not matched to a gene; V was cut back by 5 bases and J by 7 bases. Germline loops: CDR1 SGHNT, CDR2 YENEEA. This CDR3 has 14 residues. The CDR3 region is CASSTRTGGNEQFF. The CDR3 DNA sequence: TGTGCCAGCAGCACCAGGACAGGGGGAAATGAGCAGTTCTTC.

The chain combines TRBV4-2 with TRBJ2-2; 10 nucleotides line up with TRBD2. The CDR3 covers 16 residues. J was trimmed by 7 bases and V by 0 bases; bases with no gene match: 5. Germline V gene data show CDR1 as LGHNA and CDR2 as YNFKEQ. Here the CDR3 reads CASSQEKRGGDGELFF. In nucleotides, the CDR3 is TGTGCCAGCAGCCAAGAAAAGCGGGGGGGAGACGGGGAGCTGTTTTTT.

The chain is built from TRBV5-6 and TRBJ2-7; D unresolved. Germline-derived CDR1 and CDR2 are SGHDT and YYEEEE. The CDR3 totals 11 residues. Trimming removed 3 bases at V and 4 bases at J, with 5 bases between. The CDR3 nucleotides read TGTGCCAGCAGCTCCCAGTACGAGCAGTACTTC. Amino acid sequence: CASSSQYEQYF.

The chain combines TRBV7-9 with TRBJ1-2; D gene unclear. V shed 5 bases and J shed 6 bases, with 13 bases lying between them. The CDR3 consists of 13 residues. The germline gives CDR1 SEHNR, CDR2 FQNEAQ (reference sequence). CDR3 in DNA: TGTGCCAGCAGCCGTGAGACTGTGGATGGCTACACCTTC. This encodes CASSRETVDGYTF.

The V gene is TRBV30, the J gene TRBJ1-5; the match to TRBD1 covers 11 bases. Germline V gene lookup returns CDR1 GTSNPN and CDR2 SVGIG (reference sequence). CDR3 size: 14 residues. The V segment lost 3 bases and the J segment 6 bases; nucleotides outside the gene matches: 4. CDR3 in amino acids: CAWRGQGALQPQHF. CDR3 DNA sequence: TGTGCCTGGAGAGGACAGGGGGCGCTTCAGCCCCAGCATTTT.

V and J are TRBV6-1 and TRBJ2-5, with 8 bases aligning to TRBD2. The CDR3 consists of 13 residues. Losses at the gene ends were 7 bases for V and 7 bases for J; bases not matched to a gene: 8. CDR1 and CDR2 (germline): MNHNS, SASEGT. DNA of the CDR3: TGTGCCAGCATCGGGGGGGCTTTAGGGACCCAGTACTTC. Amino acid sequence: CASIGGALGTQYF.

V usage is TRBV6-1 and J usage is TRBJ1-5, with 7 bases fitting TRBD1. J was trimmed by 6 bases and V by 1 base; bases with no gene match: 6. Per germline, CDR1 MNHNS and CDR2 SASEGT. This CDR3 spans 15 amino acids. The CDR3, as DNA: TGTGCCAGCAGTGAAGGACAGGGCAGCGGTCAGCCCCAGCATTTT. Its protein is CASSEGQGSGQPQHF.

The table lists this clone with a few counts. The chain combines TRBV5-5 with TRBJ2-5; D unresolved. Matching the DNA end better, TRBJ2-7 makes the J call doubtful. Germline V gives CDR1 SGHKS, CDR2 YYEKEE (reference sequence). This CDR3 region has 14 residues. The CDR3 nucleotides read TGTGCCAGCAGCTTGCCCCCTAGCTCCTACGAGCAGTACTTC. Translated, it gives CASSLPPSSYEQYF.

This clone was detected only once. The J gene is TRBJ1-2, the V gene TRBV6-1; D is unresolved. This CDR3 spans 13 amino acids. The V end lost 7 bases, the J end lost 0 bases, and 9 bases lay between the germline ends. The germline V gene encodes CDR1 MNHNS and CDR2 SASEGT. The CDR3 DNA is TGTGCCAGCACCCCAGGTCCTAACTATGGCTACACCTTC. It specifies CASTPGPNYGYTF.

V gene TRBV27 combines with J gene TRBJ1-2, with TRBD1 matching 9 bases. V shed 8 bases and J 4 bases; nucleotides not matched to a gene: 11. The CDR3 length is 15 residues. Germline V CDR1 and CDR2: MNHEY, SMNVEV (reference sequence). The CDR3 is CASRLGTGSSYGYTF. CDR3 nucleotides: TGTGCCAGCCGCCTTGGGACAGGGTCATCCTATGGCTACACCTTC.